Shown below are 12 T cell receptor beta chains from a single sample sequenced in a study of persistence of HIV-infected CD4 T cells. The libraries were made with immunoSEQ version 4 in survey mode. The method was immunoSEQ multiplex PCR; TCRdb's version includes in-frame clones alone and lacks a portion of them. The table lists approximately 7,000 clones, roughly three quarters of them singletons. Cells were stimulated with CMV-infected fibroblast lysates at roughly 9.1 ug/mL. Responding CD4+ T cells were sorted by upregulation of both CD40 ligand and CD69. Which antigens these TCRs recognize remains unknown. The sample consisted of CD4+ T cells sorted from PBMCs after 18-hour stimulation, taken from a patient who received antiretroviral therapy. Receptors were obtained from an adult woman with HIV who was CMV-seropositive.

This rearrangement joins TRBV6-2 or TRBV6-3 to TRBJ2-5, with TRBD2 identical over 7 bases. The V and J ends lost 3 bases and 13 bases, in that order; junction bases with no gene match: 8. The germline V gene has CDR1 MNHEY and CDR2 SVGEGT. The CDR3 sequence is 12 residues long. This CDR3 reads CASSYSGTNPYF. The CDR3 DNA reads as TGTGCCAGCAGTTATTCCGGGACTAATCCGTACTTC.

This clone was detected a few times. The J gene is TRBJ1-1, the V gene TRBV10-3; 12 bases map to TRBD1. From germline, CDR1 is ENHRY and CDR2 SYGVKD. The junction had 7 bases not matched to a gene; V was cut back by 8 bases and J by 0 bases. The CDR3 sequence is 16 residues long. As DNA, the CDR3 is TGTGCCATCGGGGGACAGGGGGCGGGTTTGAACACTGAAGCTTTCTTT. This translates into CAIGGQGAGLNTEAFF.

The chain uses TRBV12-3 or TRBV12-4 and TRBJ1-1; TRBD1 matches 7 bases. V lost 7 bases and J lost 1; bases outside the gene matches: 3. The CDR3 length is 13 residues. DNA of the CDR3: TGTGCCAGCACCGCAGGGGGGAACACTGAAGCTTTCTTT. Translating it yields CASTAGGNTEAFF.

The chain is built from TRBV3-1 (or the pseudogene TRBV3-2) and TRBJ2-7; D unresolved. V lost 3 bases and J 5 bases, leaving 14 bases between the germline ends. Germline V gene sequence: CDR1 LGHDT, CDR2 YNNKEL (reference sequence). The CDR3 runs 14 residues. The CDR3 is CASSQRPSLDEQYF. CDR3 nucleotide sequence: TGTGCCAGCAGCCAGAGGCCAAGCCTTGACGAGCAGTACTTC.

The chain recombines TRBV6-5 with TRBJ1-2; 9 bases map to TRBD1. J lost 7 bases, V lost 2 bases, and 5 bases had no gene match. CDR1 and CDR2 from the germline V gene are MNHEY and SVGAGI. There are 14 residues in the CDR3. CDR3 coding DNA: TGTGCCAGCAGTTACCGTGGACAGGGGCTTGGCTACACCTTC. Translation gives CASSYRGQGLGYTF.

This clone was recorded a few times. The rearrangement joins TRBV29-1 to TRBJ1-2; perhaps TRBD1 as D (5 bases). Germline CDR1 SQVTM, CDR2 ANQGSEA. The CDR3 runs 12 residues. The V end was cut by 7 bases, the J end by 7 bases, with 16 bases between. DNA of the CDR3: TGCAGCGCGGTGAGCTGGGGCACTGGCTACACCTTC. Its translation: CSAVSWGTGYTF.

The CDR3 protein is CASSLSQDTGELFF. The DNA of the CDR3 is TGTGCCAGCAGCTTATCACAGGACACCGGGGAGCTGTTTTTT. The chain recombines TRBV7-6 with TRBJ2-2; weak D call: TRBD1 (5 bases). V was cut by 2 bases and J by 3 bases, with 7 bases left in between. The CDR3 covers 14 residues. The germline gives CDR1 SGHVS, CDR2 FNYEAQ. The full variable domain, its missing parts supplied by reference TRBV7-6 and TRBJ2-2, is GAGVSQSPRYKVTKRGQDVALRCDPISGHVSLYWYRQALGQGPEFLTYFNYEAQQDKSGLPNDRFSAERPEGSISTLTIQRTEQRDSAMYRCASSLSQDTGELFFGEGSRLTVL.

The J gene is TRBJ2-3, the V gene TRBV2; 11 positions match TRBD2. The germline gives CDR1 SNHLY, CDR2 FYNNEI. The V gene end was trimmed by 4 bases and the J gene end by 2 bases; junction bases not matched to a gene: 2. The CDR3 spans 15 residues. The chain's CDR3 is CASSGLAGLTDTQYF. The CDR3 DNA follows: TGTGCCAGCAGTGGACTAGCGGGGCTCACAGATACGCAGTATTTT.

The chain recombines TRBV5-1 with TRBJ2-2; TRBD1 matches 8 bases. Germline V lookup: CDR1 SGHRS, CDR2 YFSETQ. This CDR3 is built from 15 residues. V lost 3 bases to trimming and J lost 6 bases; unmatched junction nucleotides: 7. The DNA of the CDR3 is TGCGCCAGCAGCTATGTAACAGGGGGGCCCGGGGAGCTGTTTTTT. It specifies CASSYVTGGPGELFF.

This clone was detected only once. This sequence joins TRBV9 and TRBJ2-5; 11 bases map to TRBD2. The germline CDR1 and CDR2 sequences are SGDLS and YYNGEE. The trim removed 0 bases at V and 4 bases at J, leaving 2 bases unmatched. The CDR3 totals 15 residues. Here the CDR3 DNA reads TGTGCCAGCAGCGTAGATAGCGGGAGGGGAGAGACCCAGTACTTC. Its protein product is CASSVDSGRGETQYF.

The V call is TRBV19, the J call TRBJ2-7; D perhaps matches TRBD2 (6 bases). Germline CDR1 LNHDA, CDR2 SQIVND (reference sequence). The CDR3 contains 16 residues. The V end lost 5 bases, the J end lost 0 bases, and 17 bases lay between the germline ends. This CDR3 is CASSQSGLASSYEQYF. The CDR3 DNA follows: TGTGCCAGTAGTCAGTCGGGGCTAGCGAGCTCCTACGAGCAGTACTTC.

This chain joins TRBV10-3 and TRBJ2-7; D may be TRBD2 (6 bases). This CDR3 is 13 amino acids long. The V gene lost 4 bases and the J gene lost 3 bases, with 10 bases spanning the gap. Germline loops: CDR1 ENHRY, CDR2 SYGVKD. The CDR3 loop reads CAISGTGVYEQYF. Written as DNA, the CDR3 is TGTGCCATCAGTGGGACGGGGGTCTACGAGCAGTACTTC.